This is a list of T cell receptor beta chains from one sample in a study of graft-versus-host responses after intestinal transplantation. For these receptors, no antigen is known. TCRdb keeps only in-frame clones here, not all; method: immunoSEQ multiplex PCR. The data contain roughly 93,000 clones, roughly 93% of them singletons. Sample: unstimulated CD8+ T cells sorted from spleen or lymph node cells, taken before intestinal transplant. Receptors originate from a human donor who received an intestinal transplant. The CDR3 runs from the conserved cysteine through the conserved F or W. A D gene is named only where the DNA matches it firmly. Some rows have no size entry. The others give once, few or many, or a class for an expanded clone.

j_call	clone_size	d_call	v_call	cdr3_aa	cdr3_nt
TRBJ2-2	.	TRBD1	TRBV10-2	CASTGTVTGELFF	TGCGCCAGCACCGGGACAGTCACCGGGGAGCTGTTTTTT
TRBJ1-3	.	TRBD1	TRBV5-6	CASSTWTGANTIYF	TGTGCCAGCAGCACTTGGACAGGGGCAAACACCATATATTTT
TRBJ2-5	.	.	TRBV7-6	CASSKIQIGQETQYF	TGTGCCAGCAGTAAAATACAGATTGGCCAAGAGACCCAGTACTTC
TRBJ1-3	.	.	TRBV19	CASSLRGPPSGNTIYF	TGTGCCAGTAGTCTCCGGGGTCCACCCTCTGGAAACACCATATATTTT
TRBJ1-6	.	.	TRBV4-1	CASSQVGGEGSPLHF	TGCGCCAGCAGCCAAGTCGGGGGAGAAGGTTCACCCCTCCACTTT
TRBJ2-7	.	TRBD1	TRBV2	CASRRDRAYEQYF	TGTGCCAGCAGACGGGACAGGGCCTACGAGCAGTACTTC
TRBJ2-3	once	TRBD2	TRBV5-3	CARSKGGCGGSTDTQYF	TGTGCCAGAAGCAAGGGGGGGTGCGGGGGGAGCACAGATACGCAGTATTTT
TRBJ1-2	.	TRBD1	TRBV4-2	CASSQPTDRASGYTF	TGTGCCAGCAGCCAGCCTACTGACAGGGCGTCTGGCTACACCTTC
TRBJ1-4	.	TRBD1	TRBV7-6	CASSLEIGGDEKLFF	TGTGCCAGCAGCTTAGAGATAGGGGGCGACGAAAAACTGTTTTTT
TRBJ1-6	.	.	TRBV27	CASSLVRNYNSPLHF	TGTGCCAGCAGTTTAGTCAGAAACTATAATTCACCCCTCCACTTT
TRBJ1-5	.	TRBD1	TRBV6-1	CASSEDRGFDQPQHF	TGTGCCAGCAGCGAGGACAGGGGTTTTGATCAGCCCCAGCATTTT
TRBJ1-2	.	.	TRBV6-5	CASRLNTGYYGYTF	TGTGCCAGCAGGCTAAACACAGGATACTATGGCTACACCTTC
TRBJ1-1	.	.	TRBV5-6	CASILNGNTEAFF	TGTGCCAGCATACTAAACGGTAACACTGAAGCTTTCTTT
TRBJ2-7	once	TRBD2	TRBV13	CASSLRATSGGSFSYEQYF	TGTGCCAGCAGCTTACGGGCGACTAGCGGGGGATCCTTCTCCTACGAGCAGTACTTC
TRBJ2-1	.	TRBD2	TRBV7-9	CASSLGLAGPNEQFF	TGTGCCAGCAGCTTAGGGCTAGCGGGACCGAATGAGCAGTTCTTC
TRBJ2-3	once	TRBD2	TRBV11-3	CASSSWTSGGTDTQYF	TGTGCCAGCAGCTCCTGGACTAGCGGGGGCACAGATACGCAGTATTTT
TRBJ2-1	.	.	TRBV28	CASSFGAEPYNEQFF	TGTGCCAGCAGTTTTGGAGCGGAGCCCTACAATGAGCAGTTCTTC
TRBJ2-7	.	.	TRBV21-1	CASSKPVGGEQYF	TGTGCCAGCAGCAAACCGGTCGGGGGGGAGCAGTACTTC
TRBJ2-1	.	TRBD2	TRBV7-9	CASSSPLAGTYNEQFF	TGTGCCAGCAGCTCCCCCCTAGCGGGGACCTACAATGAGCAGTTCTTC
TRBJ1-2	.	.	TRBV29-1	CSVISSGRGNYGYTF	TGCAGCGTTATCTCTTCGGGCAGGGGAAACTATGGCTACACCTTC
TRBJ2-7	once	.	TRBV19	CATQANEQYF	TGTGCCACCCAAGCTAACGAGCAGTACTTC
TRBJ2-1	.	TRBD2	TRBV28	CASSLGGGDEQFF	TGTGCCAGCAGTTTAGGGGGAGGGGATGAGCAGTTCTTC
TRBJ2-1	.	TRBD2	TRBV6-1	CASSDVSGGVYNEQFF	TGTGCCAGCAGTGACGTTAGCGGGGGGGTTTACAATGAGCAGTTCTTC
TRBJ2-2	.	.	TRBV7-9	CASSLGGTGELFF	TGTGCCAGCAGCTTGGGCGGGACCGGGGAGCTGTTTTTT
TRBJ2-1	.	TRBD1	TRBV11-3	CASSTDPRGSDNEQFF	TGTGCCAGCAGCACCGACCCCAGGGGGAGTGACAATGAGCAGTTCTTC
TRBJ2-1	.	.	TRBV4-1	CASSQEQLGEQFF	TGCGCCAGCAGCCAAGAACAACTAGGTGAGCAGTTCTTC
TRBJ2-4	.	.	TRBV11-2	CASSLTAGLPLEYIQYF	TGTGCCAGCAGCTTAACCGCGGGACTGCCCCTCGAATACATTCAGTACTTC
TRBJ2-1	.	TRBD2	TRBV28	CASTPRLAGGPYNEQFF	TGTGCCAGCACCCCTCGACTAGCGGGAGGGCCGTACAATGAGCAGTTCTTC
TRBJ2-7	.	.	TRBV9	CASSVAQGGAYEQYF	TGTGCCAGCAGCGTAGCCCAAGGGGGGGCCTACGAGCAGTACTTC
TRBJ2-7	.	TRBD2	TRBV7-6	CASSLEGTSGSSYEQYF	TGTGCCAGCAGCTTAGAGGGGACTAGCGGGAGTTCCTACGAGCAGTACTTC
TRBJ2-7	.	TRBD1	TRBV6-1	CASSVQGASYEQYF	TGTGCCAGCAGTGTACAGGGGGCCTCCTACGAGCAGTACTTC
TRBJ1-2	.	TRBD1	TRBV10-1	CASPGQGSNYGYTF	TGCGCCAGCCCGGGACAGGGCTCTAACTATGGCTACACCTTC
TRBJ1-1	.	.	TRBV9	CASSVGRTEDTEAFF	TGTGCCAGCAGCGTAGGGCGGACTGAAGACACTGAAGCTTTCTTT
TRBJ2-1	.	.	TRBV28	CASSFLGEVDNEQFF	TGTGCCAGCAGTTTCTTGGGGGAGGTCGACAATGAGCAGTTCTTC
TRBJ2-3	.	.	TRBV6-4	CASSDLGEPDTQYF	TGTGCCAGCAGTGACTTAGGGGAACCAGATACGCAGTATTTT
TRBJ2-2	.	TRBD1	TRBV19	CASSIRTGDTGELFF	TGTGCCAGTAGTATCAGGACAGGAGACACCGGGGAGCTGTTTTTT
TRBJ2-7	.	TRBD2	TRBV19	CASSIGSGSRYEQYF	TGTGCCAGTAGTATAGGTAGCGGGTCCCGCTACGAGCAGTACTTC
TRBJ2-1	.	.	TRBV30	CAWSVLEGNEQFF	TGTGCCTGGAGTGTATTGGAGGGCAATGAGCAGTTCTTC
TRBJ2-7	.	TRBD1	TRBV29-1	CSSLGQGTYEQYF	TGCAGCTCATTGGGACAGGGGACCTACGAGCAGTACTTC
TRBJ2-1	.	.	TRBV7-9	CASSLMVLVGGVYNEQFF	TGTGCCAGCAGCTTAATGGTTTTGGTCGGAGGGGTTTACAATGAGCAGTTCTTC
TRBJ1-5	once	TRBD1	TRBV19	CASRGSPIQPQHF	TGTGCCAGCAGGGGGTCCCCAATCCAGCCCCAGCATTTT
TRBJ2-5	.	TRBD2	TRBV7-9	CASSLGLAGGPGETQYF	TGTGCCAGCAGCTTAGGACTAGCGGGGGGGCCCGGAGAGACCCAGTACTTC
TRBJ2-2	once	.	TRBV28	CASRELGNTGELFF	TGTGCCAGCAGGGAGCTTGGGAACACCGGGGAGCTGTTTTTT
TRBJ2-1	.	.	TRBV27	CASHPLQGYNEQFF	TGTGCCAGCCATCCTCTACAGGGCTACAATGAGCAGTTCTTC
TRBJ2-2	.	TRBD2	TRBV30	CAWSFRLAGENTGELFF	TGTGCCTGGAGTTTTCGACTAGCGGGAGAGAACACCGGGGAGCTGTTTTTT
TRBJ1-2	.	.	TRBV29-1	CSVDRGGPYGYTF	TGCAGCGTTGACCGCGGGGGCCCCTATGGCTACACCTTC
TRBJ2-7	once	TRBD1	TRBV4-1	CASSQNRGSYEQYF	TGCGCCAGCAGCCAGAACAGGGGGAGCTACGAGCAGTACTTC
TRBJ2-3	.	TRBD2	TRBV19	CASSMSGGDTQYF	TGTGCCAGTAGTATGTCGGGGGGAGATACGCAGTATTTT
TRBJ2-7	.	.	TRBV28	CASSPDTASYEQYF	TGTGCCAGCTCCCCCGACACCGCCAGCTACGAGCAGTACTTC
TRBJ1-2	.	.	TRBV19	CASSIGGQDTF	TGTGCCAGTAGTATAGGAGGGCAGGACACCTTC
TRBJ1-2	.	.	TRBV5-6	CASSLVRQGGHGYTF	TGTGCCAGCAGCTTGGTGCGGCAGGGCGGTCATGGCTACACCTTC
TRBJ2-1	.	TRBD2	TRBV7-9	CASSLGTSGAYNEQFF	TGTGCCAGCAGCTTAGGAACTAGCGGGGCTTACAATGAGCAGTTCTTC
TRBJ1-1	.	.	TRBV13	CASSGPHGNTEAFF	TGTGCCAGCAGCGGGCCGCATGGGAACACTGAAGCTTTCTTT